The sequence of this T cell receptor (beta chain) was determined in a study of T-cell reconstitution after alpha-beta-depleted transplantation in children. Germline loops: CDR1 SGDLS, CDR2 YYNGEE. This CDR3 region has 13 residues. Trimming shortened V by 3 bases and J by 1 base, and 7 bases separated the two germline ends. It was with unique molecular identifiers that the TCRbeta library was prepared. TCRdb re-analysed the PCR reads in MiXCR, keeping a single row per CDR3 protein. The repertoire has fewer than 120,000 distinct CDR3 sequences, about 9.4% of them found once; the top ten carry approximately 8%. This clonotype was detected ten times or more.

The specimen comprised PBMCs from the stem cell graft donor, sampled from the stem cell graft. The clonotype comes from a human donor who donated a stem cell graft to a child with acute lymphoblastic leukemia. This chain connects TRBV9 to TRBJ2-5; TRBD2 is a possible D gene (6 bases). The CDR3 is CASSAGGQETQYF. The CDR3 DNA is TGTGCCAGCAGCGCCGGGGGCCAAGAGACCCAGTACTTC. The full variable domain, rest sourced from reference TRBV9 and TRBJ2-5, is DSGVTQTPKHLITATGQRVTLRCSPRSGDLSVYWYQQSLDQGLQFLIQYYNGEERAKGNILERFSAQQFPDLHSELNLSSLELGDSALYFCASSAGGQETQYFGPGTRLLVL.